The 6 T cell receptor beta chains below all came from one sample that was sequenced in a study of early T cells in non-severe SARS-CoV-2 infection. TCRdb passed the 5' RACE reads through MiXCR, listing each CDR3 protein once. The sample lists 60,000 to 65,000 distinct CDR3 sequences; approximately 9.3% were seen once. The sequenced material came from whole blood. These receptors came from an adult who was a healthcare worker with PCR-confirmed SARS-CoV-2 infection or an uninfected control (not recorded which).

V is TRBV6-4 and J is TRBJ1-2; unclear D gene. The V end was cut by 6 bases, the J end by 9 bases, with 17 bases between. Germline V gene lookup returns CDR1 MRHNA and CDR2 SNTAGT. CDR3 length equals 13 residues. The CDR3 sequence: CASSEDPGSRYTF. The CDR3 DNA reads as TGTGCCAGCAGCGAAGACCCCGGCAGTCGCTACACCTTC.

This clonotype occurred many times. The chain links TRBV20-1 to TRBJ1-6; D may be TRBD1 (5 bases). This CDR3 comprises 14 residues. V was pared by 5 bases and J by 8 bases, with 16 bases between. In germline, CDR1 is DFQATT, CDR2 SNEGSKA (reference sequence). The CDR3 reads CSAPPGDLDSPLHF. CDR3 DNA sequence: TGCAGTGCTCCTCCGGGGGACTTGGATTCACCCCTCCACTTT.

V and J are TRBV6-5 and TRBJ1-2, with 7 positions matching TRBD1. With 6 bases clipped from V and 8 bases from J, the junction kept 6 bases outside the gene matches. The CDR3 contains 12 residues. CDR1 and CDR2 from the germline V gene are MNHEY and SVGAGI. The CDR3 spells CASREDRTGYTF. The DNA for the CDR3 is TGTGCCAGCAGGGAGGACAGGACCGGCTACACCTTC.

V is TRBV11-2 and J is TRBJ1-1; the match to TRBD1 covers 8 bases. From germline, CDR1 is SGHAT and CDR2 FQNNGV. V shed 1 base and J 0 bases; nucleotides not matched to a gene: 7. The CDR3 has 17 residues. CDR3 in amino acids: CASSLGRQGTLNTEAFF. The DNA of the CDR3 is TGTGCCAGCAGCTTAGGGAGACAGGGGACACTGAACACTGAAGCTTTCTTT.

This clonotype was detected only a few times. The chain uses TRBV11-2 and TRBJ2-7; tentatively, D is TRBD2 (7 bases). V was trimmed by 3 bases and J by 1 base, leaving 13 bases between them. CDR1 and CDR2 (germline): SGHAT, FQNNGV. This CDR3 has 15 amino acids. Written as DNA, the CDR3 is TGTGCCAGCAGCTTGGGGGGGCTCGGTTCCTACGAGCAGTACGTC. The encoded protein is CASSLGGLGSYEQYV.

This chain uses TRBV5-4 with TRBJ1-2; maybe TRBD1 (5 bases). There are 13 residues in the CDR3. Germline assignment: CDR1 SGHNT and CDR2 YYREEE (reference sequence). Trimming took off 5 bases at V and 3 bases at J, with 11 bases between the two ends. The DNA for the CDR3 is TGTGCCAGCAGTAATCCGGGACACTATGGCTACACCTTC. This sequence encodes CASSNPGHYGYTF.